The 20 T cell receptor beta chains below were found in one sample sequenced in a study of blood T cell repertoires in COVID-19. Sequenced by immunoSEQ multiplex PCR; TCRdb stores in-frame clones only, minus some. This sample has approximately 170,000 clones; just under 85% occur once, and the top ten carry approximately 8%. Sequenced: peripheral blood. The receptor set was obtained from a woman older than 75 with COVID-19, enrolled during active disease.

This CDR3 reads CASSLRGGEETQYF. CDR3 nucleotide sequence: TGTGCCAGCAGCCTTCGAGGGGGGGAAGAGACCCAGTACTTC. The genes are TRBV21-1 and TRBJ2-5; the D call of TRBD2 is as the table states it, not checked on the DNA. TRBV21-1 is deemed a pseudogene. The CDR3 is made up of 14 amino acids.

CDR3 DNA: TGTGCCAGCTCGACTAGAGGTCCCACTGAAGCTTTCTTT. Translated, it gives CASSTRGPTEAFF. This rearrangement joins TRBV18 to TRBJ1-1; D is uncertain. The germline gives CDR1 KGHSH, CDR2 LQKENI. CDR3 length: 13 residues. The V end lost 6 bases, the J end lost 4 bases, and 12 bases lay between the germline ends.

The chain carries TRBV3-1 (or the pseudogene TRBV3-2) and TRBJ1-4, with D possibly being TRBD1 (5 bases). CDR1 is LGHDT, CDR2 YNNKEL, per germline (reference sequence). This CDR3 comprises 13 residues. The V gene lost 1 base and the J gene lost 7 bases, with 7 bases spanning the gap. The CDR3 coding sequence is TGTGCCAGCAGCCAAGGACAGACTGAAAAACTGTTTTTT. It specifies CASSQGQTEKLFF.

This clone was recorded only once. The rearrangement uses TRBV6-5 and TRBJ2-3; D is undetermined. This CDR3 is built from 13 residues. CDR1 is MNHEY, CDR2 SVGAGI, per germline. V lost 8 bases and J lost 5, with 14 bases in between. The CDR3 DNA sequence: TGTGCCAGCCAGGTTTTTCAGAGAGATACGCAGTATTTT. Translation: CASQVFQRDTQYF.

This chain joins TRBV5-6 and TRBJ1-2, with no clear D. The CDR3 has 13 amino acids. Trimming removed 0 bases at V and 5 bases at J, with 8 bases between. Germline V CDR1 and CDR2: SGHDT, YYEEEE. CDR3 loop: CASSLDTSYGYTF. Written as DNA, the CDR3 is TGTGCCAGCAGCTTGGACACCTCATATGGCTACACCTTC.

The chain is built from TRBV7-2 and TRBJ1-1; 9 bases agree with TRBD1. From germline, CDR1 is SGHTA and CDR2 FQGNSA. This CDR3 is 15 amino acids long. V dropped 4 bases and J dropped 7; count of bases not matched to a gene: 10. CDR3 DNA: TGTGCCAGCAGCTCACAGGGGACAGGGTTTATTGAAGCTTTCTTT. Amino acids: CASSSQGTGFIEAFF.

This clone was seen a handful of times. V is TRBV15 and J is TRBJ2-5; D gene uncertain. CDR1 is LNHNV, CDR2 YYDKDF, per germline (reference sequence). The CDR3 sequence is 15 residues long. Trimming pared 5 bases from V and 4 bases from J, leaving 17 bases between. CDR3 bases: TGTGCCACCAGCGGGCGTACGATCGCCTCAGAGACCCAGTACTTC. It is translated as CATSGRTIASETQYF.

The DNA of the CDR3 is TGCGCCAGCAGCCAACCCGACAGGGGACTACCGAACTATGGCTACACCTTC. Amino acid sequence: CASSQPDRGLPNYGYTF. V and J are TRBV4-1 and TRBJ1-2, with 8 bases identical to TRBD1. J lost 2 bases, V lost 2 bases, and 10 bases had no gene match. The germline gives CDR1 MGHRA, CDR2 YSYEKL. The CDR3 runs to 17 residues.

This rearrangement joins TRBV19 to TRBJ2-1, with a tentative D call TRBD1 (6 bases). The germline V gene encodes CDR1 LNHDA and CDR2 SQIVND (reference sequence). The CDR3 runs to 15 residues. V was pared by 3 bases and J by 6 bases, with 15 bases between. CDR3 residues: CASSILNRVGNEQFF. In DNA, the CDR3 is TGTGCCAGTAGTATCTTAAACAGGGTAGGCAATGAGCAGTTCTTC.

V and J are TRBV7-2 and TRBJ2-5; 11 nucleotides line up with TRBD2. This CDR3 region has 13 residues. Germline V gene lookup returns CDR1 SGHTA and CDR2 FQGNSA. Trimming cost V 5 bases and J 5 bases; bases outside gene matches: 1. CDR3: CASSPSGGETQYF. The CDR3 bases are TGTGCCAGCAGCCCTAGCGGGGGGGAGACCCAGTACTTC.

V is TRBV9 and J is TRBJ2-1, with TRBD1 as a possible D gene (5 bases). CDR3 length: 13 amino acids. The V end was cut by 0 bases, the J end by 13 bases, with 14 bases between. Germline CDR1 and CDR2: SGDLS and YYNGEE. The CDR3 sequence: CASSVATWGNQFF. The CDR3, as DNA: TGTGCCAGCAGCGTAGCTACATGGGGCAATCAGTTCTTC.

The V and J genes are TRBV7-9 and TRBJ2-1; no clear D. Trimming took off 0 bases at V and 6 bases at J, with 6 bases between the two ends. The CDR3 is 13 residues long. Germline-derived CDR1 and CDR2 are SEHNR and FQNEAQ (reference sequence). The CDR3 here is CASSLASPNEQFF. In DNA, the CDR3 is TGTGCCAGCAGCTTAGCTAGCCCCAATGAGCAGTTCTTC.

This clone was seen once. The CDR3 spells CASSLNRDRGQNEQFF. The CDR3 region has the DNA TGTGCCAGCAGCCTCAACCGGGACAGGGGCCAAAATGAGCAGTTCTTC. This chain uses TRBV7-3 with TRBJ2-1; TRBD1 aligns across 10 bases. CDR3 length equals 16 residues. J gave up 7 bases and V 5 bases, and 11 bases lay outside the gene matches. Germline V gene sequence: CDR1 SGHTA, CDR2 FQGTGA.

The rearrangement uses TRBV24-1 and TRBJ2-1; 8 bases line up with TRBD2. Per the germline V gene, CDR1 is KGHDR and CDR2 is SFDVKD. V gave up 7 bases and J gave up 9 bases; unmatched junction bases: 13. The CDR3 totals 15 residues. Here the CDR3 DNA reads TGTGCCACCAGCCGCTGGAGCGGGAGTGTAAGTGAGCAGTTCTTC. It yields the protein CATSRWSGSVSEQFF.

A single count supports this clone. CDR3 coding DNA: TGTGCCAGCAGACCAGGGGGTCCCTCCTACGAGCAGTACTTC. Translating gives CASRPGGPSYEQYF. V usage is TRBV28 and J usage is TRBJ2-7; 7 nucleotides agree with TRBD1. This CDR3 comprises 14 residues. Losses at the gene ends were 6 bases for V and 0 bases for J; bases not matched to a gene: 5. Germline lookup yields CDR1 MDHEN and CDR2 SYDVKM.

The gene calls are TRBV9 and TRBJ1-2, with 7 positions matching TRBD1. Losses at the gene ends were 4 bases for V and 7 bases for J; bases not matched to a gene: 7. The CDR3 is 13 residues long. Germline loops: CDR1 SGDLS, CDR2 YYNGEE. The CDR3 protein is CASSPTGVGGYTF. The CDR3 region has the DNA TGTGCCAGCAGCCCTACAGGGGTCGGTGGCTACACCTTC.

The chain combines TRBV4-1 with TRBJ2-7; 7 bases fit TRBD2. The CDR3 length is 16 residues. Germline loops: CDR1 MGHRA, CDR2 YSYEKL. Unmatched junction bases numbered 11, after V lost 4 bases and J lost 2 bases. CDR3 in amino acids: CASSLYGAGTTYEQYF. The CDR3 nucleotides are TGCGCCAGCAGCCTATACGGGGCGGGGACTACCTACGAGCAGTACTTC.

This chain joins TRBV19 and TRBJ1-1; TRBD1 matches 11 bases. The CDR3 sequence is 16 residues long. The germline CDR1 and CDR2 sequences are LNHDA and SQIVND (reference sequence). J was trimmed by 1 base and V by 6 bases; bases with no gene match: 7. The CDR3 reads CASSLRTGGGNTEAFF. Written as DNA, the CDR3 is TGTGCCAGTAGCTTACGGACAGGGGGCGGGAACACTGAAGCTTTCTTT.

This clone has just one count. Other DNA sequences from this sample encode an identical CDR3 as well. The genes are TRBV20-1 and TRBJ1-2, with 9 bases matching TRBD1. The germline V gene encodes CDR1 DFQATT and CDR2 SNEGSKA (reference sequence). V lost 6 bases to trimming and J lost 8 bases; unmatched junction nucleotides: 4. The CDR3 is 11 amino acids. This CDR3 is CSATGGSGYTF. CDR3 sequence (DNA): TGCAGTGCCACAGGGGGCTCGGGCTACACCTTC.

The chain recombines TRBV6-5 with TRBJ2-1; possibly TRBD2 for D (5 bases). Germline V CDR1 and CDR2: MNHEY, SVGAGI. CDR3 length: 14 amino acids. V shed 7 bases and J shed 9 bases, with 19 bases lying between them. The CDR3 sequence is CASNKLGPGSEQFF. In DNA form, the CDR3 reads TGTGCCAGCAACAAACTAGGGCCGGGCTCTGAGCAGTTCTTC.